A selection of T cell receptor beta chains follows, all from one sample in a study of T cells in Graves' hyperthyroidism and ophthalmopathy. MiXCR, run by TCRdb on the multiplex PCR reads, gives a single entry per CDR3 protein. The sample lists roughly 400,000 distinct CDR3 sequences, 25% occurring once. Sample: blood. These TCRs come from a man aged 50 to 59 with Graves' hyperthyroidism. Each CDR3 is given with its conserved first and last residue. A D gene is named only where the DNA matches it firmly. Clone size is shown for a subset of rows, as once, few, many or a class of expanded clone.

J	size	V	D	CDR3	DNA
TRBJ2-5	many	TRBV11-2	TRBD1	CASSLLSDRVGETQYF	TGTGCCAGCAGCTTGTTATCGGACAGGGTGGGTGAGACCCAGTACTTC
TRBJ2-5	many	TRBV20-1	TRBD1	CSARVAQGGRETQYF	TGCAGTGCTAGAGTGGCACAGGGGGGAAGGGAGACCCAGTACTTC
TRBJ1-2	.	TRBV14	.	CASSQDRPGGYTF	TGTGCCAGCAGCCAAGATCGACCGGGGGGCTACACCTTC
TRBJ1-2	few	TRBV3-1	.	CASSQPEVNYGYTF	TGTGCCAGCAGCCAGCCCGAGGTTAACTATGGCTACACCTTC
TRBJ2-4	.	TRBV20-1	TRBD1	CSADRGDIQYF	TGCAGTGCTGACAGGGGTGACATTCAGTACTTC
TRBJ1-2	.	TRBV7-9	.	CASSTGPYGYTF	TGTGCCAGCAGCACCGGGCCCTATGGCTACACCTTC
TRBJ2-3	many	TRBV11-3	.	CASSPRGGQADTQYF	TGTGCCAGCAGCCCCAGGGGGGGCCAGGCAGATACGCAGTATTTT
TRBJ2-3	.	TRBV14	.	CASIGGATSSSTDTQYF	TGTGCCAGCATCGGAGGGGCAACGAGTTCTAGCACAGATACGCAGTATTTT
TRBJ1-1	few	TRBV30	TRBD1	CAWGTATEAFF	TGTGCCTGGGGGACAGCAACTGAAGCTTTCTTT
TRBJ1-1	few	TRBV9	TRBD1	CASSIGTGGAYEAFF	TGTGCCAGCAGCATCGGGACAGGGGGCGCGTATGAAGCTTTCTTT
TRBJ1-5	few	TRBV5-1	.	CASSLGERNQPQHF	TGCGCCAGCAGCTTGGGGGAACGGAATCAGCCCCAGCATTTT
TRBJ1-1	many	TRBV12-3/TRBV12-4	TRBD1	CASSLADRENTEAFF	TGTGCCAGCAGTTTAGCGGACAGGGAGAACACTGAAGCTTTCTTT
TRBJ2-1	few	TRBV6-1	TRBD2	CASSFPTERTSGYSYNEQFF	TGTGCCAGCAGCTTCCCGACCGAGCGGACTAGCGGCTACTCCTACAATGAGCAGTTCTTC
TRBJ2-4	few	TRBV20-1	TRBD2	CSASGGLAGGFGKNIQYF	TGCAGTGCTAGTGGGGGACTAGCGGGAGGCTTCGGCAAAAACATTCAGTACTTC
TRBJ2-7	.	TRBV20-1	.	CSAILAEYNEQYF	TGCAGTGCTATTCTGGCGGAGTACAATGAGCAGTACTTC
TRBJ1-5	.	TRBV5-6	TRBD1	CASSYGQGGGQPQHF	TGTGCCAGCAGCTACGGACAGGGAGGCGGTCAGCCCCAGCATTTT
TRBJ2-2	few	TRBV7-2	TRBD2	CASSSQPITSGRNTGELFF	TGTGCCAGCAGCTCCCAGCCAATCACTAGCGGGAGAAACACCGGGGAGCTGTTTTTT
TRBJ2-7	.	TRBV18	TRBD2	CASSVSLTSFDEQYF	TGTGCCAGCTCCGTCTCCTTGACTAGCTTTGACGAGCAGTACTTC
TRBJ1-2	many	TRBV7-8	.	CASSPRTASNYGYTF	TGTGCCAGCAGCCCTCGGACAGCTTCTAACTATGGCTACACCTTC
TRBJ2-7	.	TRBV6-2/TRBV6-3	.	CASSGSFSYKQYF	TGTGCCAGCTCCGGTTCCTTCTCCTACAAGCAGTACTTC
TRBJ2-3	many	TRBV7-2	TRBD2	CASSSTSGRRGADTQYF	TGTGCCAGCAGTTCAACTAGCGGGAGGCGGGGTGCAGATACGCAGTATTTT
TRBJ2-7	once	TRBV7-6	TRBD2	CASSLEGTSGSHEQYF	TGTGCCAGCAGCTTAGAAGGGACTAGCGGGAGCCACGAGCAGTACTTC
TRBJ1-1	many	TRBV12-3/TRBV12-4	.	CASSLAGPMSMNTEAFF	TGTGCCAGCAGTTTGGCAGGGCCCATGTCCATGAACACTGAAGCTTTCTTT
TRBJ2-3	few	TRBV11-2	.	CAIKGLSTDTQYF	TGTGCCATAAAGGGCCTAAGTACAGATACGCAGTATTTT
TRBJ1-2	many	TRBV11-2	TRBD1	CASSTTRDRDYGYTF	TGTGCCAGCAGCACAACGAGGGACAGGGATTATGGCTACACCTTC
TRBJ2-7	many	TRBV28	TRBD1	CASRPIDRGNYEQYF	TGTGCCAGCAGACCCATCGACAGGGGCAACTACGAGCAGTACTTC
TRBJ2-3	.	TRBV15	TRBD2	CATSRGVLAGVGDTQYF	TGTGCCACCAGCAGGGGGGTACTAGCGGGAGTGGGAGATACGCAGTATTTT
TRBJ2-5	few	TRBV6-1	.	CASRPDQEETQYF	TGTGCCAGCCGGCCGGACCAGGAAGAGACCCAGTACTTC